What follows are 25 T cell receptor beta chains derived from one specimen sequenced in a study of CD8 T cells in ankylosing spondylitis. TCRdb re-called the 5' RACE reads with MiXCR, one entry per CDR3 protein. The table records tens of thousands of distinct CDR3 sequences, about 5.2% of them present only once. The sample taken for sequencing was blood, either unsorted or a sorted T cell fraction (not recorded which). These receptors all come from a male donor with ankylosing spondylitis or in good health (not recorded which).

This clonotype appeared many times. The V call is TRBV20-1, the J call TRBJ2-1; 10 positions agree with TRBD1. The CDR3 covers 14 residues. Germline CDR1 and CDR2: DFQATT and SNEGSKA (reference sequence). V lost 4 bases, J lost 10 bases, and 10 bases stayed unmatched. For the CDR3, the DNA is TGCAGTGCTACAACCGGGACAGGGGTACGAGAGCAGTTCTTC. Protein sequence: CSATTGTGVREQFF.

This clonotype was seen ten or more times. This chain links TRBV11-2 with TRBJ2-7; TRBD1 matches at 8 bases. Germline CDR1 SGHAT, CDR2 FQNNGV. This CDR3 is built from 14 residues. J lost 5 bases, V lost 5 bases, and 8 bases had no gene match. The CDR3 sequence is CASSPDRVNHEQYF. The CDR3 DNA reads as TGTGCCAGCAGCCCGGACAGGGTAAACCACGAGCAGTACTTC.

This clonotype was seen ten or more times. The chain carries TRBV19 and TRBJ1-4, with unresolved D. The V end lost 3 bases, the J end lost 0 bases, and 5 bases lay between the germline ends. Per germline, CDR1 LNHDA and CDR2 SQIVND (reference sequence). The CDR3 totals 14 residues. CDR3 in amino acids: CASSIPPTNEKLFF. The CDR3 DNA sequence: TGTGCCAGTAGTATTCCACCAACTAATGAAAAACTGTTTTTT.

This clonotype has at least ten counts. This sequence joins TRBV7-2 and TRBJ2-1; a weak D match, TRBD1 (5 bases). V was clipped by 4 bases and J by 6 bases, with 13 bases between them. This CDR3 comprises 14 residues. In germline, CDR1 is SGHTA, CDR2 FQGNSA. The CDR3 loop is CASSSQGMGNEQFF. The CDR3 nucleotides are TGTGCCAGCAGCTCGCAGGGCATGGGCAATGAGCAGTTCTTC.

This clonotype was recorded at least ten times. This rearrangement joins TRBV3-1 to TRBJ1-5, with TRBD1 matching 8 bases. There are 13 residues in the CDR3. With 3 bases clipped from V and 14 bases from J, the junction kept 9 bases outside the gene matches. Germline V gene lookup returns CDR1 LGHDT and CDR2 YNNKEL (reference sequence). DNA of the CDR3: TGTGCCAGCAGCCAGGGAACGACAGGGGACAAGCATTTT. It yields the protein CASSQGTTGDKHF.

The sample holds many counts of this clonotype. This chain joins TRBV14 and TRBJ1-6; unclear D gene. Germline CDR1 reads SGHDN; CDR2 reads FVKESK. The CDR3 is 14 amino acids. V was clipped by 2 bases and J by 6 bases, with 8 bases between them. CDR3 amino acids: CASSQPTSNSPLHF. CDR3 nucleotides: TGTGCCAGCAGCCAACCTACGTCTAATTCACCCCTCCACTTT.

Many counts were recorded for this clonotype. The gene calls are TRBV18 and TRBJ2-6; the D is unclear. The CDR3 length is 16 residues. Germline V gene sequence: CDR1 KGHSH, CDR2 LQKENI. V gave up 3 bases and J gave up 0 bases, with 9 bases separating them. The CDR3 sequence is CASSPDTDSGANVLTF. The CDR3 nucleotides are TGTGCCAGCTCACCTGACACCGACTCTGGGGCCAACGTCCTGACTTTC.

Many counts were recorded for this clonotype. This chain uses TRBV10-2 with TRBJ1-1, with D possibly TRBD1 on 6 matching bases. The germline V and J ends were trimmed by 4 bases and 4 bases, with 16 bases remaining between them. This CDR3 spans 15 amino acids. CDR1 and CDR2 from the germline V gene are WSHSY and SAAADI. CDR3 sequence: CASSGRQEMITEAFF. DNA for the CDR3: TGCGCCAGCAGTGGGAGACAGGAAATGATCACTGAAGCTTTCTTT.

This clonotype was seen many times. The CDR3 is CASRDQGYEQFF. The CDR3 DNA reads as TGTGCCAGCAGGGATCAGGGTTATGAGCAGTTCTTC. The V gene is TRBV2, the J gene TRBJ2-1; D is perhaps TRBD1 (5 bases). This CDR3 has 12 residues. V lost 6 bases, J lost 8 bases, and 11 bases lay in between. The germline CDR1 and CDR2 sequences are SNHLY and FYNNEI. The complete variable domain, with remaining parts taken from reference TRBV2 and TRBJ2-1, reads EPEVTQTPSHQVTQMGQEVILRCVPISNHLYFYWYRQILGQKVEFLVSFYNNEISEKSEIFDDQFSVERPDGSNFTLKIRSTKLEDSAMYFCASRDQGYEQFFGPGTRLTVL.

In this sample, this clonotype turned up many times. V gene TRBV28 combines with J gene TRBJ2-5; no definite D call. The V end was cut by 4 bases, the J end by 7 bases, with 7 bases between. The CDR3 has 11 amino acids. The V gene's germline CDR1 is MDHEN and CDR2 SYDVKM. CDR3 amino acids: CASSSTRTQYF. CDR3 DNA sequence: TGTGCCAGCAGTTCCACGAGGACCCAGTACTTC.

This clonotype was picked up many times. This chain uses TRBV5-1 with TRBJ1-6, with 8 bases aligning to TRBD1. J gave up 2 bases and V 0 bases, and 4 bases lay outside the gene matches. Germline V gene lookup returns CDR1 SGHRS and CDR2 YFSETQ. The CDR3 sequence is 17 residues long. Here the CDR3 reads CASSLEQGGAYNSPLHF. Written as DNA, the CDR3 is TGCGCCAGCAGCTTGGAACAGGGGGGCGCCTATAATTCACCCCTCCACTTT.

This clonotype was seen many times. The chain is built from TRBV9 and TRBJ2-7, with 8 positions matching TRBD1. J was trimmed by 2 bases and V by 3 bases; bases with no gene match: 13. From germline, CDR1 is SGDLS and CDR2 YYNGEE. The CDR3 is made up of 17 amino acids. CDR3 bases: TGTGCCAGCAGCGCCCGACAGGGGACATCTTTAACCTACGAGCAGTACTTC. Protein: CASSARQGTSLTYEQYF.

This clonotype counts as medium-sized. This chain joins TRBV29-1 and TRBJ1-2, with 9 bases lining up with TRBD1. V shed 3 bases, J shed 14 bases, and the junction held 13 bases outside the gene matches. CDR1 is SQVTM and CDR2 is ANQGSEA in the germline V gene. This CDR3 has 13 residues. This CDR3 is CSVEEPTGGGRTF. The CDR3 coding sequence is TGCAGCGTTGAGGAGCCCACAGGGGGCGGTCGGACCTTC.

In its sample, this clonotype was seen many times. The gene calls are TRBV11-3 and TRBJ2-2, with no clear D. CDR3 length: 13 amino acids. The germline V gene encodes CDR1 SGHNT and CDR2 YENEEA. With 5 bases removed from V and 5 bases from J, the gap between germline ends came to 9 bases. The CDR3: CASSGRVTGELFF. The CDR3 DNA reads TGTGCCAGCAGCGGAAGGGTGACCGGGGAGCTGTTTTTT.

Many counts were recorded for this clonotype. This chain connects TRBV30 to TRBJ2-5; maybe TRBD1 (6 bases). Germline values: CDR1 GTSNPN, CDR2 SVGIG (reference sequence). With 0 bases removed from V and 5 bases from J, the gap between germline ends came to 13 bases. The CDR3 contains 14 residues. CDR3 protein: CAWSVGQGWETQYF. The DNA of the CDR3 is TGTGCCTGGAGTGTAGGGCAGGGGTGGGAGACCCAGTACTTC.

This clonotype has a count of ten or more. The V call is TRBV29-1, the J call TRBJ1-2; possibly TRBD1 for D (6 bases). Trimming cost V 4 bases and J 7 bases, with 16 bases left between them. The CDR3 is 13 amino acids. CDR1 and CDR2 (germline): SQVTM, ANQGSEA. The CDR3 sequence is CSVAILTGGGYTF. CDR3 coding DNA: TGCAGCGTTGCAATTTTGACAGGAGGTGGCTACACCTTC.

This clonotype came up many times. This CDR3 reads CATSTTPVTQYF. The CDR3 DNA reads TGTGCCACCAGCACGACGCCGGTGACCCAGTACTTC. This chain joins TRBV15 and TRBJ2-5; no clear D. Germline loops: CDR1 LNHNV, CDR2 YYDKDF (reference sequence). This CDR3 has 12 amino acids. The ends were cut back, 4 bases at V and 7 bases at J, with 10 bases in the middle. The complete variable domain, with remaining parts taken from reference TRBV15 and TRBJ2-5, reads DAMVIQNPRYQVTQFGKPVTLSCSQTLNHNVMYWYQQKSSQAPKLLFHYYDKDFNNEADTPDNFQSRRPNTSFCFLDIRSPGLGDTAMYLCATSTTPVTQYFGPGTRLLVL.

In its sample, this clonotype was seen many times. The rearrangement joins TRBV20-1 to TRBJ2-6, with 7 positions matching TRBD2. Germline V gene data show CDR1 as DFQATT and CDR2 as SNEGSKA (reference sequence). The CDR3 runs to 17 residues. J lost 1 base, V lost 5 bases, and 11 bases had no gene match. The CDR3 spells CSAPRGGAASGANVLTF. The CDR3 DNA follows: TGCAGTGCTCCTCGGGGAGGGGCGGCGTCTGGGGCCAACGTCCTGACTTTC.

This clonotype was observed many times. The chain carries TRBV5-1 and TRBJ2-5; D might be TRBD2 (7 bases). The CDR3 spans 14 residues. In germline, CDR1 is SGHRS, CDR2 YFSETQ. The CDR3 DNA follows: TGCGTCAATCTGGGGGGGGGCTTCCAAGAGACCCAGTACTTC. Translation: CVNLGGGFQETQYF.

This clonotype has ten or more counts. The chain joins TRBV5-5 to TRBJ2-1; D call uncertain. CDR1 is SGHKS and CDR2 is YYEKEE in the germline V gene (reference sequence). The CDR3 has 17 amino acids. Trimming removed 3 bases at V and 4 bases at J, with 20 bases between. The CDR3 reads CASSSGSGQWGYNEQFF. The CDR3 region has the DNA TGTGCCAGCAGCTCGGGCTCGGGCCAATGGGGTTACAATGAGCAGTTCTTC.

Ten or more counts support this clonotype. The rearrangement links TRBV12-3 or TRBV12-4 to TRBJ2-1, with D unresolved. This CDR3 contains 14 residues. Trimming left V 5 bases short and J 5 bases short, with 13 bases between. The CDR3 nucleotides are TGTGCCAGCAGTCGACAAAAGGTTAACAATGAGCAGTTCTTC. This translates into CASSRQKVNNEQFF.

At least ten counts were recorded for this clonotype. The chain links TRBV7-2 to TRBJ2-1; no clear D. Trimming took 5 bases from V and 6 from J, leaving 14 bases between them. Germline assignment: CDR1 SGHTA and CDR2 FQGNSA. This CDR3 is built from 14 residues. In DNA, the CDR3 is TGTGCCAGCAGCCCTTCCACAGCGCGCAATGAGCAGTTCTTC. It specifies CASSPSTARNEQFF.

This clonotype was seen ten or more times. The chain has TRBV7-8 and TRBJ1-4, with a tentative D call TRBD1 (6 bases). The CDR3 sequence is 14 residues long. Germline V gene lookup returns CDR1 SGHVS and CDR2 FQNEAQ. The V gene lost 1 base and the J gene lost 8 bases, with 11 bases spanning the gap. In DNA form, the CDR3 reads TGTGCCAGCAGCTTAGGGGGGCGACAGGAAAAACTGTTTTTT. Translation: CASSLGGRQEKLFF.

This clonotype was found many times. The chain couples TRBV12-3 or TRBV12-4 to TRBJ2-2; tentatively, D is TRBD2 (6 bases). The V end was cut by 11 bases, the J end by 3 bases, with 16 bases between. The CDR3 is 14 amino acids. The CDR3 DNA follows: TGTGCCTCCATACGGGAGCCAGACACCGGGGAGCTGTTTTTT. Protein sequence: CASIREPDTGELFF.

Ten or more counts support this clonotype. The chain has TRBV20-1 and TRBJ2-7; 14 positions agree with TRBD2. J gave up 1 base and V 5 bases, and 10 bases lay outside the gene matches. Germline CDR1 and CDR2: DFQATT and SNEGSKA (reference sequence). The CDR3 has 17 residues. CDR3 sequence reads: CSALRTSGGSASYEQYF. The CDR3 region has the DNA TGCAGTGCTCTCCGGACTAGCGGGGGGTCAGCTTCCTACGAGCAGTACTTC.